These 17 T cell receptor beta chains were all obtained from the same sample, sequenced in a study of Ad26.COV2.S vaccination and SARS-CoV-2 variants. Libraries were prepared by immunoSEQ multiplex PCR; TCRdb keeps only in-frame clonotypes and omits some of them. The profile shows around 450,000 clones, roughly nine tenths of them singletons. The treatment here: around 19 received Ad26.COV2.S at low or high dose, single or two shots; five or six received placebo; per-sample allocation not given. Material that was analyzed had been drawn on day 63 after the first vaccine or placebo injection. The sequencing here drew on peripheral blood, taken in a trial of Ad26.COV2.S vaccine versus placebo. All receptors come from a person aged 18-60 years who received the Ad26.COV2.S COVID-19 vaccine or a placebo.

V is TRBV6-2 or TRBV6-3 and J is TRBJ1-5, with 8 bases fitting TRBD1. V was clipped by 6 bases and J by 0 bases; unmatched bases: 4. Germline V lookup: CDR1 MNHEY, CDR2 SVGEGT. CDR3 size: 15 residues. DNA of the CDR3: TGTGCCAGCAGCCCGGACAGGGCTAGCAATCAGCCCCAGCATTTT. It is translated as CASSPDRASNQPQHF.

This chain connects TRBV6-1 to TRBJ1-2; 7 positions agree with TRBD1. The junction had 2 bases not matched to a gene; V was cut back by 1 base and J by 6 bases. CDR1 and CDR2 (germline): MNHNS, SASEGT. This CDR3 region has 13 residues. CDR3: CASSEGGGHGYTF. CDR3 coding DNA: TGTGCCAGCAGTGAAGGAGGGGGCCATGGCTACACCTTC.

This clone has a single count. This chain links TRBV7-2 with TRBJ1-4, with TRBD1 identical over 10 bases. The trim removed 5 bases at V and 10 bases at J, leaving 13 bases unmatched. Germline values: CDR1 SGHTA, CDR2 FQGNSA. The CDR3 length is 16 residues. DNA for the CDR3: TGTGCCAGCAGCGAACAAACCGGGACAGGGGACGTAAAACTGTTTTTT. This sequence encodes CASSEQTGTGDVKLFF.

This CDR3 is CASSLGGAAYNEQFF. The CDR3 DNA sequence: TGTGCCAGCAGCTTAGGTGGGGCAGCTTACAATGAGCAGTTCTTC. J is TRBJ2-1 and V is TRBV11-2; a weak D match, TRBD1 (5 bases). This CDR3 spans 15 amino acids. With 1 base removed from V and 4 bases from J, the gap between germline ends came to 11 bases. Germline CDR1 is SGHAT and CDR2 is FQNNGV. The whole variable domain, remainder taken from reference TRBV11-2 and TRBJ2-1, is EAGVAQSPRYKIIEKRQSVAFWCNPISGHATLYWYQQILGQGPKLLIQFQNNGVVDDSQLPKDRFSAERLKGVDSTLKIQPAKLEDSAVYLCASSLGGAAYNEQFFGPGTRLTVL.

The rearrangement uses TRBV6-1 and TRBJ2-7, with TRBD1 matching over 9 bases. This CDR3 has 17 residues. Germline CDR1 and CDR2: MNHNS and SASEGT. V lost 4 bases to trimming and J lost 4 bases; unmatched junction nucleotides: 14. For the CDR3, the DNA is TGTGCCAGCAGTGCCTTCCCGGGACAGGGTACGGGGTACGAGCAGTACTTC. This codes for CASSAFPGQGTGYEQYF.

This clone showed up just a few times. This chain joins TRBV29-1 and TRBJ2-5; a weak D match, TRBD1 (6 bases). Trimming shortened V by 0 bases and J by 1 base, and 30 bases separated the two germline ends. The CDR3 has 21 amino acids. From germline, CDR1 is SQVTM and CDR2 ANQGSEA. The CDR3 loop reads CSVEDRSLGSLGHFGQETQYF. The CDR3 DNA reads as TGCAGCGTTGAAGATCGGTCTCTCGGGTCCTTGGGACACTTCGGCCAAGAGACCCAGTACTTC.

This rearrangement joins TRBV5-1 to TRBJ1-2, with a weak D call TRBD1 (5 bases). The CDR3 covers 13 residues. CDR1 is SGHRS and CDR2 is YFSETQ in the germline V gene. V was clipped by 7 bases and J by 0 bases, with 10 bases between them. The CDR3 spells CASGTVANYGYTF. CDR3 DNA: TGCGCCAGCGGGACCGTAGCTAACTATGGCTACACCTTC. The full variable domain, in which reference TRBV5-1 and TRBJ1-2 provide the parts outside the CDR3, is KAGVTQTPRYLIKTRGQQVTLSCSPISGHRSVSWYQQTPGQGLQFLFEYFSETQRNKGNFPGRFSGRQFSNSRSEMNVSTLELGDSALYLCASGTVANYGYTFGSGTRLTVV.

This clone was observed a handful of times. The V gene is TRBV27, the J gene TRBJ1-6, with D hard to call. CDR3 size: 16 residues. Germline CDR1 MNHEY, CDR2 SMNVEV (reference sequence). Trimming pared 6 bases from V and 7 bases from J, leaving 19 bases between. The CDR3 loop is CASRVLGRERNSPLHF. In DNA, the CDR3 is TGTGCCAGCAGAGTTCTCGGACGGGAACGAAATTCACCCCTCCACTTT.

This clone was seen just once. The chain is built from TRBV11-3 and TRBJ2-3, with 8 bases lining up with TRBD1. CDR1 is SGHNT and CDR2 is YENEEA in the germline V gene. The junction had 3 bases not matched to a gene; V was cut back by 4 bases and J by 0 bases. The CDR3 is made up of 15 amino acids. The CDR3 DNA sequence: TGTGCCAGCAGCTCCGGGACAGGAAGCACAGATACGCAGTATTTT. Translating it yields CASSSGTGSTDTQYF.

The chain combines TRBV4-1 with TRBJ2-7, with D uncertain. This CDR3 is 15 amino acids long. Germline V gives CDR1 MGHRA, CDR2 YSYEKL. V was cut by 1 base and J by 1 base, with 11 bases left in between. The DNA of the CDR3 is TGCGCCAGCAGCCAAGTTTCGACCCAATCCTACGAGCAGTACTTC. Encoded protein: CASSQVSTQSYEQYF.

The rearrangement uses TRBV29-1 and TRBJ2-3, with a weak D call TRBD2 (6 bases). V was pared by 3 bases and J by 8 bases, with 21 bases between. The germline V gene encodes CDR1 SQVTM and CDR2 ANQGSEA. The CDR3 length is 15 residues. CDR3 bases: TGCAGCGTTGAGGGCCGGGACTCCCTGGGTGGTACGCAGTATTTT. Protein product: CSVEGRDSLGGTQYF.

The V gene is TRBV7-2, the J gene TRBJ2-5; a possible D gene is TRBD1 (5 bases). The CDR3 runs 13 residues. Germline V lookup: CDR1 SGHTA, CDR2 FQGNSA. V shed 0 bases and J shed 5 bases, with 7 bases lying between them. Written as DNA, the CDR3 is TGTGCCAGCAGCTTAGCAGGGGTGGAGACCCAGTACTTC. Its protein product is CASSLAGVETQYF.

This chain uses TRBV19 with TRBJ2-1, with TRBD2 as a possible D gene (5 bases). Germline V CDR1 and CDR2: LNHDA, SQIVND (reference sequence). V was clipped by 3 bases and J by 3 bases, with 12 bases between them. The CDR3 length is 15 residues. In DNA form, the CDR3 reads TGTGCCAGTAGTATCGCGGAAAGCGGCTACAATGAGCAGTTCTTC. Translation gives CASSIAESGYNEQFF.

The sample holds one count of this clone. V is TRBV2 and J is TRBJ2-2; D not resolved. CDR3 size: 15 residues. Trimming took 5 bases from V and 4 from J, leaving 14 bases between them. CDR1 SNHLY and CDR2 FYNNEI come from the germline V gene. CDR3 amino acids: CASSPRIRITGELFF. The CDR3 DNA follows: TGTGCCAGCAGTCCCCGGATTAGAATCACCGGGGAGCTGTTTTTT.

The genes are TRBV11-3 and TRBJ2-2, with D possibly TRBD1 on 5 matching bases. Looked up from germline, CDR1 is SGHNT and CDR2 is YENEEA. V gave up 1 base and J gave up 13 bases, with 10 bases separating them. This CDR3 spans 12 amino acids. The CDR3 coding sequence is TGTGCCAGCAGCTTAGGGGGCCCGACGCTGTTTTTT. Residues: CASSLGGPTLFF.

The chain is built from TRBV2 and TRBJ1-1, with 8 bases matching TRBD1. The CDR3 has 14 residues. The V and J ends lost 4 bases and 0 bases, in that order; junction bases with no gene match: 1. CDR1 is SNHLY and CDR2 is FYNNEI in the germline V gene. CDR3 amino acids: CASSVDRVNTEAFF. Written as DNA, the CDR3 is TGTGCCAGCAGTGTGGACAGGGTGAACACTGAAGCTTTCTTT.

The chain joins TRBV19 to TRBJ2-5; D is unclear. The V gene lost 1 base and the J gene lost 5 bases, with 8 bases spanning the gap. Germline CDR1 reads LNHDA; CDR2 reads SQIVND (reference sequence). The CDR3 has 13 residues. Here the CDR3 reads CASSIVGRETQYF. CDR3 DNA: TGTGCCAGTAGTATAGTCGGTAGGGAGACCCAGTACTTC.